In this sample, the clone carrying this T cell receptor (beta chain) turned up once. As yet, its antigen is unknown. The repertoire was sequenced with immunoSEQ multiplex PCR; TCRdb's copy has only in-frame clones and lacks some. The sample carries about 50,000 clones, roughly four fifths recorded once. Time point of the sample: pretreatment peripheral blood. V trimming: 2 bases; J trimming: 5 bases; junction bases outside the gene matches: 5. This CDR3 has 14 amino acids. Germline assignment: CDR1 SGHTA and CDR2 FQGNSA. This sample was included in a study of PD-L1 blockade in urothelial cancer. Study at large: Male sex and bladder-origin urothelial cancer were recorded for twenty-five of 29 patients. Analysis of the blood was performed 3 weeks (second dose) and 6 weeks after treatment start. Study-wide findings and caveats: Clones that were tumor-associated expanded more in the blood of durable-benefit patients at 3 weeks. Below-median pretreatment blood TCR clonality was a predictor of better survival.

The sample was PBMCs, taken around atezolizumab (anti-PD-L1) treatment. V gene TRBV7-2 combines with J gene TRBJ2-7; 8 nucleotides line up with TRBD1. The source of this sequence is an older man with urothelial cancer. Here the CDR3 reads CASSLRQGTHEQYF. The CDR3 region has the DNA TGTGCCAGCAGCTTACGACAGGGGACCCACGAGCAGTACTTC.